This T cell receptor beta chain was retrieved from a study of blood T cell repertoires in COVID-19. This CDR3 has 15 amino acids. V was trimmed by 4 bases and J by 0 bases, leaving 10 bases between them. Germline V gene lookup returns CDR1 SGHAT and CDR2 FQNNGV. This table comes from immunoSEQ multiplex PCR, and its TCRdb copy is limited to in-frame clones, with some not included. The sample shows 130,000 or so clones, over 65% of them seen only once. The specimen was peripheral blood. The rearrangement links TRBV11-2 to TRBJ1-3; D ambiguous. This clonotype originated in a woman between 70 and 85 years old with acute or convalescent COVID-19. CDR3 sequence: CASSSAMLSGNTIYF. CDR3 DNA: TGTGCCAGCAGCTCCGCTATGCTCTCTGGAAACACCATATATTTT. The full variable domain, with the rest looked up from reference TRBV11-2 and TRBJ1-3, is EAGVAQSPRYKIIEKRQSVAFWCNPISGHATLYWYQQILGQGPKLLIQFQNNGVVDDSQLPKDRFSAERLKGVDSTLKIQPAKLEDSAVYLCASSSAMLSGNTIYFGEGSWLTVV.